This T cell receptor beta chain was retrieved from a study of post-analysis software for immune sequencing data. Tagging with unique molecular identifiers was a feature of the TCR beta cDNA libraries. Yield was roughly 500,000 cDNA molecules from about 0.94 to 9.7 million T cells. TCRdb reanalysed the PCR reads using MiXCR and keeps one entry per CDR3 protein. The sample shows hundreds of thousands of distinct CDR3 sequences, around 34% of them seen only once. The CDR3 covers 16 residues. Losses at the gene ends were 4 bases for V and 3 bases for J; bases not matched to a gene: 7. Germline CDR1 SGHRS, CDR2 YFSETQ. In the case of this clonotype: What it binds is not known.

Study findings and constraints: Controls had lower frequencies than patients of about 5 TRBV segments, which included TRBV5-6, TRBV5-1 and TRBV20-1.

The sequence came from a girl aged 10 to 17 with multiple sclerosis. The chain recombines TRBV5-1 with TRBJ2-2; 9 positions match TRBD2. The sequenced sample consisted of blood. CDR3 bases: TGCGCCAGCAGCATTTCTAGCGGGGCCTACACCGGGGAGCTGTTTTTT. This codes for CASSISSGAYTGELFF.